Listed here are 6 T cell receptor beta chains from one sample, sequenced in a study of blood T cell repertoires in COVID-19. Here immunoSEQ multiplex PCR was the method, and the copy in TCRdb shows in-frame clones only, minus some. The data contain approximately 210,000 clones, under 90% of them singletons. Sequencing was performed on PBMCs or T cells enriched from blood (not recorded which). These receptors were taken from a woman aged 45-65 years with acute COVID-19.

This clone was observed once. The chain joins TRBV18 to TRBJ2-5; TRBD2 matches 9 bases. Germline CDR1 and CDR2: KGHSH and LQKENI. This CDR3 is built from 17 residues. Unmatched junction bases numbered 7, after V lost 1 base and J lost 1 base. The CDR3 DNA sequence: TGTGCCAGCTCACCACGGGGGACTAGCCACTTCCAAGAGACCCAGTACTTC. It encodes CASSPRGTSHFQETQYF. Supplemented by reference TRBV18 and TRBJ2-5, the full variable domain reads NAGVMQNPRHLVRRRGQEARLRCSPMKGHSHVYWYRQLPEEGLKFMVYLQKENIIDESGMPKERFSAEFPKEGPSILRIQQVVRGDSAAYFCASSPRGTSHFQETQYFGPGTRLLVL.

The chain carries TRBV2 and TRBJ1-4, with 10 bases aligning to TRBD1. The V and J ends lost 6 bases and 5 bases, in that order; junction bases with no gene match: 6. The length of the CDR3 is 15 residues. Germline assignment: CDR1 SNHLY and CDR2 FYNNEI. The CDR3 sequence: CASRDRGASNEKLFF. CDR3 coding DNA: TGTGCCAGCAGGGACAGGGGGGCCTCCAATGAAAAACTGTTTTTT. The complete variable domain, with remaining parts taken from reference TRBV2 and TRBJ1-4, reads EPEVTQTPSHQVTQMGQEVILRCVPISNHLYFYWYRQILGQKVEFLVSFYNNEISEKSEIFDDQFSVERPDGSNFTLKIRSTKLEDSAMYFCASRDRGASNEKLFFGSGTQLSVL.

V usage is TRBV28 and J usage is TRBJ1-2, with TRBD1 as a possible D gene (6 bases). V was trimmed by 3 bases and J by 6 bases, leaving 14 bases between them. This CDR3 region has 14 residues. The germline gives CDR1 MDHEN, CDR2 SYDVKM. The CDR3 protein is CASSLGRAGDGYTF. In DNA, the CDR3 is TGTGCCAGCAGTTTGGGGAGGGCAGGGGATGGCTACACCTTC.

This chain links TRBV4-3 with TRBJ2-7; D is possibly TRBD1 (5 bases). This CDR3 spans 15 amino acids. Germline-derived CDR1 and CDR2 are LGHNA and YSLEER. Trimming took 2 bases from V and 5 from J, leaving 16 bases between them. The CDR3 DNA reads TGCGCCAGCAGCCAAACTCTTCCAGGGCTTGACGAGCAGTACTTC. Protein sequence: CASSQTLPGLDEQYF.

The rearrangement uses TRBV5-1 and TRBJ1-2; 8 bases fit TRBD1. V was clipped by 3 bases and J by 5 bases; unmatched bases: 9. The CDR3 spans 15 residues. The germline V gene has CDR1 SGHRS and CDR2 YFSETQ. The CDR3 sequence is CASSSGGTGGYGYTF. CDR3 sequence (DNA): TGCGCCAGCAGCTCGGGTGGGACAGGAGGATATGGCTACACCTTC.

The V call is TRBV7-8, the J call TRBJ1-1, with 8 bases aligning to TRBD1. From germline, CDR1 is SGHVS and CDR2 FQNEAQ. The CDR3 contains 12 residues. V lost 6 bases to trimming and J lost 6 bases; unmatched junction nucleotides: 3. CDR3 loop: CASSRRGPEAFF. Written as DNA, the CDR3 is TGTGCCAGCAGTCGCAGGGGGCCTGAAGCTTTCTTT. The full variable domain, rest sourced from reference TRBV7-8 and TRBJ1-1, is GAGVSQSPRYKVAKRGQDVALRCDPISGHVSLFWYQQALGQGPEFLTYFQNEAQLDKSGLPSDRFFAERPEGSVSTLKIQRTQQEDSAVYLCASSRRGPEAFFGQGTRLTVV.